This T cell receptor beta chain emerged from a study of graft-versus-host responses after intestinal transplantation. Study-level information: Every transplant recipient was induced with anti-thymocyte globulin, then maintained on tacrolimus and steroids for two to four years.

On this clone: What it binds is unknown.

CDR1 is MNHEY, CDR2 SMNVEV, per germline (reference sequence). With 3 bases clipped from V and 0 bases from J, the junction kept 6 bases outside the gene matches. This CDR3 region has 18 residues. The table came from immunoSEQ multiplex PCR; TCRdb's copy has only in-frame clones and leaves some out. The sample lists just under 90,000 clones, 83% occurring once. Study conclusions and caveats: Graft-donor T cell macrochimerism in patients accompanied high graft-versus-host to host-versus-graft clonal ratios in allografts.

The receptor was isolated from a human donor who received an intestinal transplant. This sample comprised unstimulated CD8+ T cells sorted from spleen or lymph node cells, obtained before intestinal transplant. This sequence joins TRBV27 and TRBJ2-3, with TRBD2 matching 13 bases. The CDR3 loop reads CASSFGLAGDGSTDTQYF. The CDR3 DNA follows: TGTGCCAGCAGTTTCGGACTAGCGGGAGACGGGAGCACAGATACGCAGTATTTT.